This T cell receptor beta chain was obtained from a study of T cell changes during pregnancy in multiple sclerosis. This clone showed up just once. Clones were sequenced by immunoSEQ multiplex PCR, and TCRdb holds only the in-frame ones, with some missing. The data show around 62,000 clones, 93% seen once. Sequenced material: CD8+ T cells from peripheral blood mononuclear cells, taken in the second trimester of pregnancy. This sequence originates from a female donor with multiple sclerosis, enrolled in a pregnancy study.

CDR3 sequence reads: CASSLYPGTVYNEQFF. CDR3 coding DNA: TGCGCCAGCAGCTTGTATCCTGGGACAGTATACAATGAGCAGTTCTTC. The J gene is TRBJ2-1, the V gene TRBV5-1; 7 nucleotides match TRBD1. The germline gives CDR1 SGHRS, CDR2 YFSETQ. The CDR3 loop spans 16 amino acids. V was clipped by 1 base and J by 4 bases; unmatched bases: 8.